The sample holds a few counts of the clone carrying this T cell receptor (beta chain). Its matching antigen is unknown. Ophthalmopathy patients showed a Clinical Activity Score of at least 3, NOSPECS grade of at least 4 and duration under 3 months. The PBMCs were taken from over 9.5 ml of fresh peripheral blood. Template material for amplifying TCR beta CDR3 regions consisted of RNA transcripts. The study used the HTBI primer set for a first-round RT-PCR of the TCR CDR3. A single record per CDR3 protein comes from TCRdb applying MiXCR to the multiplex PCR reads. Among about 480,000 distinct CDR3 sequences, approximately 23% were seen once, and the ten largest hold approximately 49%. These data originate in a study of T cells in Graves' hyperthyroidism and ophthalmopathy. Study in general: Peripheral blood was obtained at initial diagnosis, preceding any treatment.

General observations from the study: Blood also held most thyroid clonotypes expanded beyond 0.001.

This CDR3 spans 15 amino acids. Germline V CDR1 and CDR2: SEHNR, FQNEAQ (reference sequence). The V gene lost 0 bases and the J gene lost 3 bases, with 11 bases spanning the gap. The receptor's source is a woman in her 70s with Graves' ophthalmopathy. V usage is TRBV7-9 and J usage is TRBJ1-2, with D possibly TRBD1 on 6 matching bases. Sequenced sample: blood. The CDR3 sequence is CASSLAPSGDYGYTF. CDR3 DNA sequence: TGTGCCAGCAGCTTAGCTCCATCAGGGGACTATGGCTACACCTTC.